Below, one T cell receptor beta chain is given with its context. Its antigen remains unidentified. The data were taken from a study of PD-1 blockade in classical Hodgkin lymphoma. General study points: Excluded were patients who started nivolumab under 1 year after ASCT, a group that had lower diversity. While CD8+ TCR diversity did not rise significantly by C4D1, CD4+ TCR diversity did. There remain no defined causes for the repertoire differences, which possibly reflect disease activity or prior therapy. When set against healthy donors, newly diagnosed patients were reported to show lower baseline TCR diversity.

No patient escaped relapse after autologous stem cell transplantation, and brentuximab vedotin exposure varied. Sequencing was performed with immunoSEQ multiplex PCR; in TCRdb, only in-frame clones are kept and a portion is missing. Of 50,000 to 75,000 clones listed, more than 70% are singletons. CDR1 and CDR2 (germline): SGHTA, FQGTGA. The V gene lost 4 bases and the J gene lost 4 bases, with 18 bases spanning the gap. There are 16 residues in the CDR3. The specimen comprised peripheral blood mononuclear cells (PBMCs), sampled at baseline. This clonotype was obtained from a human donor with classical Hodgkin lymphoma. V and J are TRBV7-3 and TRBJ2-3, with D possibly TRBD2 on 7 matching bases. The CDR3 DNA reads TGTGCCAGCAGCTGGGGGCAGGGCGGGGGCCCAGATACGCAGTATTTT. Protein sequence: CASSWGQGGGPDTQYF.